These 7 T cell receptor beta chains came from one sample sequenced in a study of blood T cell repertoires in COVID-19. The data were produced by immunoSEQ multiplex PCR, yet TCRdb's version contains in-frame clones alone and is incomplete. Of some 80,000 clones detected, 75% to 90% appear once; the ten largest clones hold roughly a sixth. The sequenced material came from peripheral blood. These receptors were collected from a human donor in a cohort sampled during active COVID-19.

The chain carries TRBV3-1 (or the pseudogene TRBV3-2) and TRBJ2-3, with no clear D. The CDR3 covers 17 residues. Looked up from germline, CDR1 is LGHDT and CDR2 is YNNKEL (reference sequence). The V and J ends lost 1 base and 2 bases respectively, with 16 bases between them. The CDR3 sequence: CASSQAPNQESTDTQYF. The CDR3, as DNA: TGTGCCAGCAGCCAAGCCCCCAATCAGGAATCCACAGATACGCAGTATTTT.

This chain joins TRBV7-8 and TRBJ1-4; D perhaps matches TRBD1 (5 bases). V was shortened by 4 bases and J by 7 bases, with 19 bases between the two germline ends. This CDR3 is 16 amino acids long. CDR1 is SGHVS and CDR2 is FQNEAQ in the germline V gene. CDR3 sequence reads: CASSSLTAVPGEKLFF. The CDR3 bases are TGTGCCAGCAGCTCCTTGACAGCCGTCCCGGGTGAAAAACTGTTTTTT.

CDR3 sequence (DNA): TGTGCCAGCTCAGCGGACATTAATGAGCAGTTCTTC. This translates into CASSADINEQFF. This chain connects TRBV18 to TRBJ2-1; possible D gene TRBD1, 5 bases. The germline V gene encodes CDR1 KGHSH and CDR2 LQKENI. The CDR3 covers 12 residues. Trimming took off 5 bases at V and 7 bases at J, with 9 bases between the two ends.

The chain combines TRBV30 with TRBJ1-2; D is perhaps TRBD1 (5 bases). Germline loops: CDR1 GTSNPN, CDR2 SVGIG (reference sequence). The CDR3 extends over 12 amino acids. V shed 4 bases and J shed 12 bases, with 18 bases lying between them. Here the CDR3 reads CAWNGKLQVDTF. The DNA of the CDR3 is TGTGCCTGGAACGGCAAGCTACAGGTGGACACCTTC.

This rearrangement joins TRBV5-1 to TRBJ2-2, with D possibly TRBD1 on 6 matching bases. Germline CDR1 is SGHRS and CDR2 is YFSETQ. V lost 2 bases to trimming and J lost 4 bases, with 15 bases between them. The CDR3 sequence is 16 residues long. CDR3 sequence: CASSLRTGGGTGELFF. The CDR3 DNA is TGCGCCAGCAGCTTACGCACTGGGGGCGGCACCGGGGAGCTGTTTTTT.

This chain connects TRBV2 to TRBJ1-4; 7 positions agree with TRBD1. The V gene end was trimmed by 10 bases and the J gene end by 8 bases; junction bases not matched to a gene: 10. Per germline, CDR1 SNHLY and CDR2 FYNNEI. The CDR3 totals 13 residues. The CDR3 region is CATTTGPTEKLFF. CDR3 bases: TGTGCCACTACGACAGGGCCCACGGAAAAACTGTTTTTT.

The chain links TRBV6-5 to TRBJ2-7; D perhaps matches TRBD1 (5 bases). The CDR3 covers 15 residues. CDR1 and CDR2 from the germline V gene are MNHEY and SVGAGI. Trimming removed 2 bases from V and 4 bases from J, with 15 bases in between. In nucleotides, the CDR3 is TGTGCCAGCAGTTACCCGCAGGGAACCGGGTACGAGCAGTACTTC. This gives the protein CASSYPQGTGYEQYF.